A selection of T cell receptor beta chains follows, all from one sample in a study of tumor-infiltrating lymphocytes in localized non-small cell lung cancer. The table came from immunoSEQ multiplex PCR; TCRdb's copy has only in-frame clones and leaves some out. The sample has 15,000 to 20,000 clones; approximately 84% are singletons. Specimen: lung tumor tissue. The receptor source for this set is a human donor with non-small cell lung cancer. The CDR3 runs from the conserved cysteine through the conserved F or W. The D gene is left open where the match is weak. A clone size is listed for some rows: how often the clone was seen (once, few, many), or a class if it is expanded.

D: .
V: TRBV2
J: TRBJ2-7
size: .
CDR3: CASSAGPSGQYF
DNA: TGTGCCAGCAGCGCAGGACCGTCGGGGCAGTACTTC

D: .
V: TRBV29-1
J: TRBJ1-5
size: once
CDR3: CSVVFGGLNQPQHF
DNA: TGCAGCGTTGTATTTGGCGGCCTCAATCAGCCCCAGCATTTT

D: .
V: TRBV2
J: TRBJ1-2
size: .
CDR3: CASRGGNYGYTF
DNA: TGTGCCAGCAGAGGAGGGAACTATGGCTACACCTTC

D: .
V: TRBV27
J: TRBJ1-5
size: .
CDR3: CASSFNGGSQPQHF
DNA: TGTGCCAGCAGTTTTAACGGGGGCAGTCAGCCCCAGCATTTT

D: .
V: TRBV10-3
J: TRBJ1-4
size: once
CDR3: CAISDPTGREGEKLFF
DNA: TGTGCCATCAGTGATCCCACAGGGAGAGAAGGAGAAAAACTGTTTTTT

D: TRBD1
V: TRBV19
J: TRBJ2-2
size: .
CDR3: CASSTGQGVGTGELFF
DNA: TGTGCCAGTAGTACGGGACAGGGGGTCGGAACCGGGGAGCTGTTTTTT

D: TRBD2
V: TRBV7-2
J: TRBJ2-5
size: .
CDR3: CASSLGGDAGEYF
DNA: TGTGCCAGCAGCTTAGGAGGCGATGCGGGGGAGTACTTC

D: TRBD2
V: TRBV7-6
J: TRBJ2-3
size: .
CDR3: CASRIGGRGRTDTQYF
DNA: TGTGCCAGTAGAATCGGCGGGAGGGGCCGCACAGATACGCAGTATTTT

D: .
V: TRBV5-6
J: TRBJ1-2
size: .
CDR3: CASSFDINYGYTF
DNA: TGTGCCAGCAGCTTTGACATAAACTATGGCTACACCTTC

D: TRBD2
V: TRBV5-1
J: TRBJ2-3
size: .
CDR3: CASSRRRGEGTDTQYF
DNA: TGCGCCAGCAGCCGGAGGCGGGGGGAAGGGACAGATACGCAGTATTTT

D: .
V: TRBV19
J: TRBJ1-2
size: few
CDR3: CASSESGLANYGYTF
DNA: TGTGCCAGTAGTGAGTCGGGGTTAGCTAACTATGGCTACACCTTC

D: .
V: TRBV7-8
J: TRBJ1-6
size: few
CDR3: CASSFAQKGFDSPLHF
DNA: TGTGCCAGCAGCTTTGCTCAGAAGGGGTTTGATTCACCCCTCCACTTT

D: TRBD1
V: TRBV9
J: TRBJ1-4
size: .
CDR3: CASSPRTGGAEKLFF
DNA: TGTGCCAGCAGCCCCCGGACAGGGGGCGCCGAAAAACTGTTTTTT

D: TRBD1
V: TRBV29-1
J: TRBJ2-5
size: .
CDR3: CSVGQGLETQYF
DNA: TGCAGCGTTGGACAGGGGTTGGAGACCCAGTACTTC

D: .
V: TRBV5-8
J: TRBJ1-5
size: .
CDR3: CASSFRDQPQHF
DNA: TGTGCCAGCAGCTTCCGGGATCAGCCCCAGCATTTT